The 27 T cell receptor beta chains below all came from one sample that was sequenced in a study of cytotoxic CD8 clonotypes in ibrutinib-treated CLL. Generated by immunoSEQ multiplex PCR, the TCRdb table keeps only in-frame clones and is missing some. The profile shows about 68,000 clones, 80% of them singletons. Source: PBMCs, taken at disease progression, from a patient treated with ibrutinib. The receptors here all came from a human donor with chronic lymphocytic leukemia.

The chain has TRBV11-2 and TRBJ2-7; the match to TRBD2 covers 10 bases. From germline, CDR1 is SGHAT and CDR2 FQNNGV. CDR3 size: 15 residues. J lost 6 bases, V lost 5 bases, and 10 bases had no gene match. DNA for the CDR3: TGTGCCAGCAGCCCCCCACCGGGACTAGCGTCCGAGCAGTACTTC. It is translated as CASSPPPGLASEQYF.

The chain combines TRBV7-9 with TRBJ1-2, with TRBD1 identical over 10 bases. V shed 5 bases and J 7 bases; nucleotides not matched to a gene: 4. This CDR3 contains 13 residues. Germline CDR1 is SEHNR and CDR2 is FQNEAQ (reference sequence). The CDR3 DNA reads as TGTGCCAGCAGCCCTGGGACAGGGGCTGGCTACACCTTC. Translating gives CASSPGTGAGYTF.

This chain joins TRBV5-1 and TRBJ2-2, with 9 positions matching TRBD1. The CDR3 runs 14 residues. Germline CDR1 reads SGHRS; CDR2 reads YFSETQ. The trim removed 4 bases at V and 4 bases at J, leaving 2 bases unmatched. The chain's CDR3 is CASSRQGVTGELFF. For the CDR3, the DNA is TGCGCCAGCAGCCGACAGGGGGTCACCGGGGAGCTGTTTTTT.

This clone occurred once. V gene TRBV7-2 combines with J gene TRBJ2-6, with TRBD1 matching 7 bases. This CDR3 contains 16 residues. Trimming at V came to 5 bases and at J to 3 bases, leaving 7 bases not matched to a gene. Per the germline V gene, CDR1 is SGHTA and CDR2 is FQGNSA. The chain's CDR3 is CASSVTGPGGANVLTF. The CDR3 DNA follows: TGTGCCAGCAGCGTGACAGGGCCTGGTGGGGCCAACGTCCTGACTTTC.

The DNA of the CDR3 is TGTGCCAGCAGCTTAAGGCGTTCACCCCTCCACTTT. It encodes CASSLRRSPLHF. The chain uses TRBV7-9 and TRBJ1-6; D remains unclear. Trimming took off 2 bases at V and 9 bases at J, with 5 bases between the two ends. The CDR3 loop spans 12 amino acids. CDR1 and CDR2 from the germline V gene are SEHNR and FQNEAQ (reference sequence).

A few counts support this clone. As DNA, the CDR3 is TGTGCCAGCAGTTTCAGGGGCGCAGGTGATGAGACCCAGTACTTC. Translated, it gives CASSFRGAGDETQYF. The chain uses TRBV28 and TRBJ2-5; maybe TRBD1 (6 bases). Trimming took off 3 bases at V and 5 bases at J, with 16 bases between the two ends. The CDR3 spans 15 residues. The V gene's germline CDR1 is MDHEN and CDR2 SYDVKM.

This sequence joins TRBV27 and TRBJ2-1; 13 bases are a match to TRBD2. Germline V gene data show CDR1 as MNHEY and CDR2 as SMNVEV (reference sequence). Losses at the gene ends were 6 bases for V and 5 bases for J; bases not matched to a gene: 7. The CDR3 has 16 amino acids. The CDR3 spells CASRRPGLAGNNEQFF. In DNA form, the CDR3 reads TGTGCCAGCAGAAGACCGGGACTAGCGGGAAACAATGAGCAGTTCTTC.

The V and J genes are TRBV29-1 and TRBJ2-7; 8 nucleotides align to TRBD2. Germline loops: CDR1 SQVTM, CDR2 ANQGSEA. The length of the CDR3 is 13 residues. V shed 1 base and J 4 bases; nucleotides not matched to a gene: 3. CDR3 residues: CSVEGSSGYEQYF. The CDR3 nucleotides read TGCAGCGTTGAAGGTTCTAGCGGGTACGAGCAGTACTTC.

This clone was observed a few times. The rearrangement joins TRBV28 to TRBJ1-2, with 8 bases aligning to TRBD1. The CDR3 has 13 residues. Looked up from germline, CDR1 is MDHEN and CDR2 is SYDVKM. The J segment lost 5 bases and the V segment lost 6 bases, leaving 5 bases of the junction unmatched. CDR3 loop: CASRRGQGYGYTF. CDR3 nucleotides: TGTGCCAGCAGACGCGGACAGGGTTATGGCTACACCTTC.

The gene calls are TRBV7-3 and TRBJ2-1; 9 bases fit TRBD2. CDR1 and CDR2 from the germline V gene are SGHTA and FQGTGA. V gave up 0 bases and J gave up 4 bases; unmatched junction bases: 4. The CDR3 has 16 amino acids. Here the CDR3 DNA reads TGTGCCAGCAGCTTAACTGCGGGAGGGCCTTACAATGAGCAGTTCTTC. Residues: CASSLTAGGPYNEQFF.

This clone has a single count. The same CDR3 can be traced to other DNA sequences in this sample. This sequence joins TRBV5-1 and TRBJ2-5; 10 positions agree with TRBD2. The germline V gene encodes CDR1 SGHRS and CDR2 YFSETQ. The CDR3 covers 15 residues. V dropped 0 bases and J dropped 2; count of bases not matched to a gene: 1. This CDR3 is CASSLVLAGQETQYF. In DNA, the CDR3 is TGCGCCAGCAGCTTGGTACTAGCGGGGCAAGAGACCCAGTACTTC.

The J gene is TRBJ2-1, the V gene TRBV28; D possibly corresponds to TRBD1 (6 bases). Between the trimmed V and J ends, which lost 3 bases and 6 bases, there was a span of 15 bases. This CDR3 contains 15 residues. CDR1 and CDR2 from the germline V gene are MDHEN and SYDVKM. CDR3 nucleotides: TGTGCCAGCAGTTTTCGAAGTACGACAGGCAATGAGCAGTTCTTC. Its translation is CASSFRSTTGNEQFF.

The rearrangement uses TRBV11-2 and TRBJ1-2, with a possible D match to TRBD1 (6 bases). Between the trimmed V and J ends, which lost 4 bases and 1 base, there was a span of 16 bases. Germline V gene sequence: CDR1 SGHAT, CDR2 FQNNGV. This CDR3 is 16 amino acids long. The CDR3: CASSSIQGRFNYGYTF. CDR3 DNA: TGTGCCAGCAGCTCCATACAGGGACGGTTTAACTATGGCTACACCTTC.

The chain recombines TRBV7-8 with TRBJ2-1, with 8 positions matching TRBD2. CDR3 length equals 15 residues. From germline, CDR1 is SGHVS and CDR2 FQNEAQ. The V segment lost 0 bases and the J segment 8 bases; nucleotides outside the gene matches: 6. Here the CDR3 reads CASSLARLAGHEQFF. The CDR3 region has the DNA TGTGCCAGCAGCTTAGCTCGCTTAGCGGGACATGAGCAGTTCTTC.

This chain joins TRBV6-1 and TRBJ2-7, with 9 bases identical to TRBD2. The CDR3 has 14 residues. V was pared by 8 bases and J by 3 bases, with 8 bases of the junction left unmatched. From germline, CDR1 is MNHNS and CDR2 SASEGT. The CDR3 coding sequence is TGTGCCAGCGGGGCGGGAGGGCCCGTCTACGAGCAGTACTTC. It translates to CASGAGGPVYEQYF.

This clone was detected a few times. CDR3 amino acids: CASSPRSGGEAFF. CDR3 in DNA: TGTGCCAGCAGCCCCAGGTCCGGCGGCGAAGCTTTCTTT. The chain has TRBV2 and TRBJ1-1; no definite D call. Germline V gene sequence: CDR1 SNHLY, CDR2 FYNNEI. The CDR3 is 13 residues long. Trimming stripped 6 bases from V and 8 bases from J, with 16 bases between.

The rearrangement uses TRBV7-9 and TRBJ1-1, with TRBD1 identical over 10 bases. The CDR3 sequence is 14 residues long. Germline CDR1 SEHNR, CDR2 FQNEAQ (reference sequence). With 3 bases clipped from V and 4 bases from J, the junction kept 2 bases outside the gene matches. The CDR3 spells CASSFRQGATEAFF. CDR3 nucleotide sequence: TGTGCCAGCAGCTTCCGACAGGGGGCCACTGAAGCTTTCTTT.

The table lists this clone with a count of one. This sequence joins TRBV19 and TRBJ2-7, with 10 nucleotides matching TRBD1. The CDR3 is 15 amino acids. Per germline, CDR1 LNHDA and CDR2 SQIVND (reference sequence). The ends lost 1 base at V and 3 bases at J; junction bases unmatched: 3. DNA of the CDR3: TGTGCCAGTAGTATAGCAGGGACAGGGGTCTACGAGCAGTACTTC. The encoded protein is CASSIAGTGVYEQYF.

The chain is built from TRBV2 and TRBJ2-7; no reliable D call. The CDR3 sequence is 16 residues long. V was shortened by 2 bases and J by 4 bases, with 18 bases between the two germline ends. The germline CDR1 and CDR2 sequences are SNHLY and FYNNEI. In DNA form, the CDR3 reads TGTGCCAGCAGTGAATTTTTTCCCGTCCACTCGTACGAGCAGTACTTC. Translation: CASSEFFPVHSYEQYF.

This clone was observed at least ten times. The rearrangement joins TRBV13 to TRBJ1-1; TRBD1 might be the D (5 bases). The V end was cut by 4 bases, the J end by 0 bases, with 9 bases between. CDR3 length equals 14 residues. CDR1 is PRHDT, CDR2 FYEKMQ, per germline (reference sequence). CDR3 sequence: CASSYRTLNTEAFF. In DNA, the CDR3 is TGTGCCAGCAGCTACAGGACCTTGAACACTGAAGCTTTCTTT. The variable domain in full, completed from reference TRBV13 and TRBJ1-1, reads AAGVIQSPRHLIKEKRETATLKCYPIPRHDTVYWYQQGPGQDPQFLISFYEKMQSDKGSIPDRFSAQQFSDYHSELNMSSLELGDSALYFCASSYRTLNTEAFFGQGTRLTVV.

V usage is TRBV7-2 and J usage is TRBJ1-5; D call uncertain. CDR1 and CDR2 from the germline V gene are SGHTA and FQGNSA. This CDR3 is 15 amino acids long. Trimming shortened V by 5 bases and J by 3 bases, and 14 bases separated the two germline ends. This CDR3 is CASSTRTPFNQPQHF. CDR3 coding DNA: TGTGCCAGCAGCACCCGGACCCCTTTCAATCAGCCCCAGCATTTT.

This clone was observed a single time. The chain couples TRBV15 to TRBJ1-5; 10 bases fit TRBD1. Losses at the gene ends were 1 base for V and 4 bases for J; bases not matched to a gene: 10. The CDR3 spans 18 residues. The germline CDR1 and CDR2 sequences are LNHNV and YYDKDF (reference sequence). CDR3 residues: CATSRVFLGTGANQPQHF. The CDR3, as DNA: TGTGCCACCAGCAGAGTCTTCCTTGGGACAGGGGCTAATCAGCCCCAGCATTTT.

A single count supports this clone. The chain couples TRBV5-1 to TRBJ2-2, with no clear D. The CDR3 is 14 amino acids. Germline-derived CDR1 and CDR2 are SGHRS and YFSETQ. The ends were cut back, 4 bases at V and 0 bases at J, with 7 bases in the middle. CDR3 loop: CASSDPTNTGELFF. CDR3 DNA sequence: TGCGCCAGCAGCGACCCTACGAACACCGGGGAGCTGTTTTTT.

This clone was seen only once. This chain joins TRBV4-1 and TRBJ2-5, with 8 bases matching TRBD1. Germline trimming cut 5 bases from V and 2 bases from J; bases unmatched to any gene: 10. The CDR3 is 16 amino acids. The germline gives CDR1 MGHRA, CDR2 YSYEKL. CDR3 sequence reads: CASSKRTGPGQETQYF. The CDR3 DNA reads TGCGCCAGCAGCAAGCGGACAGGGCCGGGGCAAGAGACCCAGTACTTC.

The V and J genes are TRBV11-2 and TRBJ1-6; D not resolved. The V end was cut by 1 base, the J end by 14 bases, with 9 bases between. The CDR3 sequence is 12 residues long. Per the germline V gene, CDR1 is SGHAT and CDR2 is FQNNGV. CDR3 loop: CASSLAVESLHF. CDR3 in DNA: TGTGCCAGCAGCTTAGCTGTAGAATCCCTCCACTTT.

The chain links TRBV2 to TRBJ2-1; TRBD2 aligns across 11 bases. After removal of 1 base from V and 6 bases from J, the junction contained 2 bases not matched to a gene. The CDR3 runs 15 residues. Germline assignment: CDR1 SNHLY and CDR2 FYNNEI. CDR3 in amino acids: CASSEGGTSGNEQFF. In DNA, the CDR3 is TGTGCCAGCAGTGAAGGGGGGACTAGCGGCAATGAGCAGTTCTTC.

The CDR3 DNA reads as TGCGCCAGCAGCGGACCGACTAGCGGGAGTATCTCAGATACGCAGTATTTT. Translating gives CASSGPTSGSISDTQYF. The rearrangement joins TRBV5-1 to TRBJ2-3; TRBD2 matches 12 bases. The ends lost 4 bases at V and 4 bases at J; junction bases unmatched: 10. CDR1 is SGHRS, CDR2 YFSETQ, per germline. The CDR3 sequence is 17 residues long.